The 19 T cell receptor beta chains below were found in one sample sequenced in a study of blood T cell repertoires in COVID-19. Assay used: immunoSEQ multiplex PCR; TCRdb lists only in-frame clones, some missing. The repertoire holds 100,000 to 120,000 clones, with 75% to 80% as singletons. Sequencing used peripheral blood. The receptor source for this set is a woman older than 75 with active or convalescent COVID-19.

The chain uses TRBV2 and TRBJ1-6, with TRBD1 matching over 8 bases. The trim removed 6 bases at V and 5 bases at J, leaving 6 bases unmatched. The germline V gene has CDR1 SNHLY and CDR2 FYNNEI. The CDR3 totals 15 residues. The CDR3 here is CASRDRTGNNSPLHF. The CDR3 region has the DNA TGTGCCAGCAGAGATAGGACAGGGAATAATTCACCCCTCCACTTT.

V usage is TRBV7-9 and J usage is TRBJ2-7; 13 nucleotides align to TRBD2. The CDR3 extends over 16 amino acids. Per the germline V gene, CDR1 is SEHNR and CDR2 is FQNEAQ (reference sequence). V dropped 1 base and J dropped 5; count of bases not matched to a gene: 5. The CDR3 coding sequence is TGTGCCAGCAGCTTAGATCCGGGACTAGCGGGACACGAGCAGTACTTC. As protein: CASSLDPGLAGHEQYF.

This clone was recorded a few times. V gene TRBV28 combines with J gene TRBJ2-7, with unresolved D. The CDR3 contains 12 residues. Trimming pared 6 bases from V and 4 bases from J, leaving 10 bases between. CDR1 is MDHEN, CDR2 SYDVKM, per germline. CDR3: CASSSGWYEQYF. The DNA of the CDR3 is TGTGCCAGCAGCTCAGGTTGGTACGAGCAGTACTTC.

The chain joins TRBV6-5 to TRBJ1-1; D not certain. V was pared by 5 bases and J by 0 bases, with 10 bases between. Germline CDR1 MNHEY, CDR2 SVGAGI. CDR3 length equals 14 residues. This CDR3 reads CASSTYDMNTEAFF. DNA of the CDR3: TGTGCCAGCAGTACGTACGACATGAACACTGAAGCTTTCTTT.

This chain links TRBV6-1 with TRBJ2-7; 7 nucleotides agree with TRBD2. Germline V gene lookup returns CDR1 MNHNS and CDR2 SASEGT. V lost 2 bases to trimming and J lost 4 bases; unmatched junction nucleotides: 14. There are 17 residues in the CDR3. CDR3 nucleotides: TGTGCCAGCAGTGAAACCCTGGGGGGGAGGGCTCGGTACGAGCAGTACTTC. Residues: CASSETLGGRARYEQYF.

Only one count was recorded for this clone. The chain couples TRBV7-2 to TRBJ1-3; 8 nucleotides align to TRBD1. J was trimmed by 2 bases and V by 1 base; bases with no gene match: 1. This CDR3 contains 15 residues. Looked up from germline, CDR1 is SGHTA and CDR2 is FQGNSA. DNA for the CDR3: TGTGCCAGCAGCTTAGTACAGGGGGCTGGAAACACCATATATTTT. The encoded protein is CASSLVQGAGNTIYF.

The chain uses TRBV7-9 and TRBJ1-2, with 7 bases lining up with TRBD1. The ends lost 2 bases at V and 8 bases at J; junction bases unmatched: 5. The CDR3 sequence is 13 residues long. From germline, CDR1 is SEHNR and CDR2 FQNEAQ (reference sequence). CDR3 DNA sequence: TGTGCCAGCAGCTTATCGACAGGGAACGGCTACACCTTC. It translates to CASSLSTGNGYTF.

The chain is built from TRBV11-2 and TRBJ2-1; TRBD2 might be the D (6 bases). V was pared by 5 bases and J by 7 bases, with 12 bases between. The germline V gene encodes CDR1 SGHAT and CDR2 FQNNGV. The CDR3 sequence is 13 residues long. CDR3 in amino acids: CASSLTRRNEQFF. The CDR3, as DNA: TGTGCCAGCAGCCTGACTAGACGGAATGAGCAGTTCTTC.

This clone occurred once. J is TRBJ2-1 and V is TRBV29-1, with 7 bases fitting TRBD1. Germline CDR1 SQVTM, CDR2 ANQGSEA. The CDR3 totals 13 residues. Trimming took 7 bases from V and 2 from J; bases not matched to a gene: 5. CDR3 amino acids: CSGEGQTYNEQFF. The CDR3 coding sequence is TGCAGCGGAGAGGGACAGACCTACAATGAGCAGTTCTTC.

CDR3 coding DNA: TGTGCCAGCGGCAGGGGACTAGCGGGAGGGGATACGCAGTATTTT. It encodes CASGRGLAGGDTQYF. This rearrangement joins TRBV7-6 to TRBJ2-3, with 16 bases matching TRBD2. The junction had 5 bases not matched to a gene; V was cut back by 8 bases and J by 6 bases. The CDR3 totals 15 residues. CDR1 and CDR2 from the germline V gene are SGHVS and FNYEAQ.

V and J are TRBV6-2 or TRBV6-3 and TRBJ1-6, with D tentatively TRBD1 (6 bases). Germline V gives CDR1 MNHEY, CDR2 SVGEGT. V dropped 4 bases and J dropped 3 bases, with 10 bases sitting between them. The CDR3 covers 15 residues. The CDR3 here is CASSSGQLYNSPLHF. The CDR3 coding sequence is TGTGCCAGCAGTTCCGGACAGCTCTATAATTCACCCCTCCACTTT.

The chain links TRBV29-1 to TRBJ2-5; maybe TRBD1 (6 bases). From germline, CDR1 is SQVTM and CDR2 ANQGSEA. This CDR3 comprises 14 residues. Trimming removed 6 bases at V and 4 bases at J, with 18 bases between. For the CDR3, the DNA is TGCAGCGTCAAACAGGGAAGTAAGGGAGAGACCCAGTACTTC. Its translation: CSVKQGSKGETQYF.

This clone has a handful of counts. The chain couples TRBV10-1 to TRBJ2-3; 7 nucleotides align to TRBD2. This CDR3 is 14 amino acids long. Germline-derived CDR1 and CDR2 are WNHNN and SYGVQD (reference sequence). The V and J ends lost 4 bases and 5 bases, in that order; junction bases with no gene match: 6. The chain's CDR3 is CASSVAGVRDTQYF. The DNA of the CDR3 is TGCGCCAGCAGTGTGGCGGGAGTGAGAGATACGCAGTATTTT.

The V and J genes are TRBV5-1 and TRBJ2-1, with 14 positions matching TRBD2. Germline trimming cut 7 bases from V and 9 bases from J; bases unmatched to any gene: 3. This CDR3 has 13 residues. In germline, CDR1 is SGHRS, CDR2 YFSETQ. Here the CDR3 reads CASGTSGRAEQFF. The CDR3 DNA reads TGCGCCAGCGGGACTAGCGGGAGAGCTGAGCAGTTCTTC.

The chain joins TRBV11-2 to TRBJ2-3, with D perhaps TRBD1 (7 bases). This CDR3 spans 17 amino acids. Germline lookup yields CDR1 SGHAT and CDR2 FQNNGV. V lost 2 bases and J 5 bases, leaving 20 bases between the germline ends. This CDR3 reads CASSLSGGGTAVDTQYF. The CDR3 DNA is TGTGCCAGCAGCTTATCCGGCGGCGGGACAGCAGTAGATACGCAGTATTTT.

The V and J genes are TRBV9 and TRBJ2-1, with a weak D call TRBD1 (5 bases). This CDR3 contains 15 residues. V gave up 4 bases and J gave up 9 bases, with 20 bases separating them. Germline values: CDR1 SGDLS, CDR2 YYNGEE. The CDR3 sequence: CASSPRGRGDGEQFF. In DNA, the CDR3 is TGTGCCAGCAGCCCTAGGGGTAGAGGTGATGGTGAGCAGTTCTTC.

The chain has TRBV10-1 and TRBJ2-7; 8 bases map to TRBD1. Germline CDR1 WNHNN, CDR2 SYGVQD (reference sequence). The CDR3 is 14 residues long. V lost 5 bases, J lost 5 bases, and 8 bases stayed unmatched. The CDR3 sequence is CASSPTGERDEQYF. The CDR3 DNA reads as TGCGCCAGCAGTCCGACAGGGGAAAGGGACGAGCAGTACTTC.

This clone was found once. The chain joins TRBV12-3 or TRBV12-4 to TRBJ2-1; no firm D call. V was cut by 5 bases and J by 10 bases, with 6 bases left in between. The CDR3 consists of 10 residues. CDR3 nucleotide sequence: TGTGCCAGCAGTCGGGTGGAGCAGTTCTTC. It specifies CASSRVEQFF.

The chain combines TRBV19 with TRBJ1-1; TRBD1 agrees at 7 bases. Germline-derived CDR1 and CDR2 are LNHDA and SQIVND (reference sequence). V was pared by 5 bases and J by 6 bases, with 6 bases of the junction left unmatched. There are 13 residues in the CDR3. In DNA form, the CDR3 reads TGTGCCAGTAGTGAGACAGGGCTCGCTGAAGCTTTCTTT. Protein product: CASSETGLAEAFF.